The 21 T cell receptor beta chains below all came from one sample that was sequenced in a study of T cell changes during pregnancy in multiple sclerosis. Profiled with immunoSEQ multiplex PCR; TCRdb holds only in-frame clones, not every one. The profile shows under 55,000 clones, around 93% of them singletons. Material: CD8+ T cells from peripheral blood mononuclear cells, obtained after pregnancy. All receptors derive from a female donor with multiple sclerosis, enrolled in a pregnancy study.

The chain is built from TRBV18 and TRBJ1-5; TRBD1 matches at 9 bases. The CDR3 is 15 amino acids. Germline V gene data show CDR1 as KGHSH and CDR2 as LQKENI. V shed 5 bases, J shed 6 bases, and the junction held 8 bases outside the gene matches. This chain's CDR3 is CASSTGTGKPQPQHF. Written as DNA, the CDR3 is TGTGCCAGCTCAACCGGGACAGGGAAACCTCAGCCCCAGCATTTT.

Here the CDR3 reads CASSGPQGIGVTGELFF. The CDR3 DNA is TGTGCCAGCAGTGGCCCACAGGGGATAGGGGTCACCGGGGAGCTGTTTTTT. The V call is TRBV27, the J call TRBJ2-2, with TRBD1 identical over 7 bases. Losses at the gene ends were 5 bases for V and 4 bases for J; bases not matched to a gene: 13. This CDR3 spans 17 amino acids. Per germline, CDR1 MNHEY and CDR2 SMNVEV (reference sequence).

The CDR3 nucleotides read TGTGCCAGCAGCCCCGCCGGGACAGGATTTGGAAACACCATATATTTT. The encoded protein is CASSPAGTGFGNTIYF. The gene calls are TRBV9 and TRBJ1-3; 8 bases match TRBD1. The CDR3 loop spans 16 amino acids. Trimming took 4 bases from V and 3 from J; bases not matched to a gene: 9. Germline lookup yields CDR1 SGDLS and CDR2 YYNGEE. Using reference TRBV9 and TRBJ1-3 for the parts outside the CDR3, the full variable domain is DSGVTQTPKHLITATGQRVTLRCSPRSGDLSVYWYQQSLDQGLQFLIQYYNGEERAKGNILERFSAQQFPDLHSELNLSSLELGDSALYFCASSPAGTGFGNTIYFGEGSWLTVV.

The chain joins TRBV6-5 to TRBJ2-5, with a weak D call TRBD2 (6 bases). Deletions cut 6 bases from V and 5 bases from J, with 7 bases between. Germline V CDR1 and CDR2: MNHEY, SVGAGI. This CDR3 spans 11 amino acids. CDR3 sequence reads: CASRAGETQYF. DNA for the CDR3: TGTGCCAGCAGAGCGGGTGAGACCCAGTACTTC.

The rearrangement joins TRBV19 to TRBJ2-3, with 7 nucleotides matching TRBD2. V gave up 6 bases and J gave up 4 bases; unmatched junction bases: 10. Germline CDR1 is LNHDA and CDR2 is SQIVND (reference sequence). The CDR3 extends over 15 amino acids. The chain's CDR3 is CASSGLVNDADTQYF. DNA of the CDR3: TGTGCCAGTAGCGGACTAGTTAATGACGCAGATACGCAGTATTTT. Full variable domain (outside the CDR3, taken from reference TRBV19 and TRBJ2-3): DGGITQSPKYLFRKEGQNVTLSCEQNLNHDAMYWYRQDPGQGLRLIYYSQIVNDFQKGDIAEGYSVSREKKESFPLTVTSAQKNPTAFYLCASSGLVNDADTQYFGPGTRLTVL.

In DNA, the CDR3 is TGTGCCAGCAGCACAGGACAGGGGTACAATGAGCAGTTCTTC. This encodes CASSTGQGYNEQFF. The chain uses TRBV13 and TRBJ2-1, with 9 nucleotides matching TRBD1. Germline CDR1 and CDR2: PRHDT and FYEKMQ (reference sequence). V lost 5 bases to trimming and J lost 4 bases; unmatched junction nucleotides: 3. This CDR3 has 14 amino acids.

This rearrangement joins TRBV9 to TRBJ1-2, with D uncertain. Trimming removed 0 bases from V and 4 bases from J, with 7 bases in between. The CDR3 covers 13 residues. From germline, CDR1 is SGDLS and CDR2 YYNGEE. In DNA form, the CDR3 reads TGTGCCAGCAGCGTAGATTCGGGCTATGGCTACACCTTC. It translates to CASSVDSGYGYTF.

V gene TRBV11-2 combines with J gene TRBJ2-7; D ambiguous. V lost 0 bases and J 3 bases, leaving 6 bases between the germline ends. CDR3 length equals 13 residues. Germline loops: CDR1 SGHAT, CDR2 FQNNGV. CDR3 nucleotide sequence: TGTGCCAGCAGCTTAGAAGCCCTCTACGAGCAGTACTTC. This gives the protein CASSLEALYEQYF.

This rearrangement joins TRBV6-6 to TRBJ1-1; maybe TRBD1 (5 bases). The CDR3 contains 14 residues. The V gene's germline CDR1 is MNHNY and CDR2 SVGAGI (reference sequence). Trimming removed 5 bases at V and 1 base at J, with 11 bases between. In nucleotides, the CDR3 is TGTGCCAGCAGTCGAGACAGAACGAACACTGAAGCTTTCTTT. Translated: CASSRDRTNTEAFF.

Here the CDR3 DNA reads TGTGCCAGCAGTTACTCGGGACAGGGGACTAAATACTTC. It specifies CASSYSGQGTKYF. This chain uses TRBV6-5 with TRBJ2-7; 10 positions match TRBD1. This CDR3 region has 13 residues. The V and J ends lost 0 bases and 13 bases, in that order; junction bases with no gene match: 6. Germline values: CDR1 MNHEY, CDR2 SVGAGI.

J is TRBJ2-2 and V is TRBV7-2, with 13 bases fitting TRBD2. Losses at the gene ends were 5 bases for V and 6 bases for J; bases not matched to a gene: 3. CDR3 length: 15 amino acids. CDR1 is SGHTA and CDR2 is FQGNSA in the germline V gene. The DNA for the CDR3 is TGTGCCAGCAGCACTAGCGGGGGGGCCCCCGGGGAGCTGTTTTTT. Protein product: CASSTSGGAPGELFF.

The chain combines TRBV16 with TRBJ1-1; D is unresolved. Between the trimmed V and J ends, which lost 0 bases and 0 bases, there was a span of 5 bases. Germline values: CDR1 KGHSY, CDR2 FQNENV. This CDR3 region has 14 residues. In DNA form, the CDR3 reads TGTGCCAGCAGCCAATCCACTATGAACACTGAAGCTTTCTTT. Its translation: CASSQSTMNTEAFF.

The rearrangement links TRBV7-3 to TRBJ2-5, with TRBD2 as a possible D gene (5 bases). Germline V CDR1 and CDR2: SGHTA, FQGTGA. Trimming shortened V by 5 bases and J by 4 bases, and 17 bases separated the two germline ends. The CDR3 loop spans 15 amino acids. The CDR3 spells CASSEGSGGRETQYF. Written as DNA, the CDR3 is TGTGCCAGCAGCGAAGGATCAGGAGGAAGAGAGACCCAGTACTTC. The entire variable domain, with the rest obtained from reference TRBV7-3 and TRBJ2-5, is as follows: GAGVSQTPSNKVTEKGKYVELRCDPISGHTALYWYRQSLGQGPEFLIYFQGTGAADDSGLPNDRFFAVRPEGSVSTLKIQRTERGDSAVYLCASSEGSGGRETQYFGPGTRLLVL.

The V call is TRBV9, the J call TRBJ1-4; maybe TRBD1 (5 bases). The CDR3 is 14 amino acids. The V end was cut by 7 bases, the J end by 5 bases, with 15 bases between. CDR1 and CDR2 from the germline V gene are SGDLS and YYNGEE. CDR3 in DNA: TGTGCCAGCGACACTGGGGGGACGAATGAAAAACTGTTTTTT. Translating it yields CASDTGGTNEKLFF.

CDR3 in DNA: TGTGCCTGGACCACGCTGGGGCTAGGAAACACCATATATTTT. Its protein product is CAWTTLGLGNTIYF. V usage is TRBV30 and J usage is TRBJ1-3; D possibly corresponds to TRBD1 (5 bases). With 4 bases removed from V and 4 bases from J, the gap between germline ends came to 14 bases. Germline V CDR1 and CDR2: GTSNPN, SVGIG (reference sequence). The CDR3 covers 14 residues.

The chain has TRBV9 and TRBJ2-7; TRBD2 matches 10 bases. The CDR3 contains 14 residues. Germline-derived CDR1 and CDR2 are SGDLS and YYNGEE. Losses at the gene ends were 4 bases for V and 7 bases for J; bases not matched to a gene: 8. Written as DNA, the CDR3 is TGTGCCAGCAGCTTGGCTAGCGGGGGTGGGGAGCAGTACTTC. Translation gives CASSLASGGGEQYF.

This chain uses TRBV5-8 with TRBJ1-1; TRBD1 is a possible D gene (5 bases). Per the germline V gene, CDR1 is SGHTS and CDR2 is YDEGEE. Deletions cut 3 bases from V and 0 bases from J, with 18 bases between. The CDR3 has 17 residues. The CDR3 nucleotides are TGTGCCAGCAGCTCCCCCCTCAGGGATTTCATGAACACTGAAGCTTTCTTT. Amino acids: CASSSPLRDFMNTEAFF.

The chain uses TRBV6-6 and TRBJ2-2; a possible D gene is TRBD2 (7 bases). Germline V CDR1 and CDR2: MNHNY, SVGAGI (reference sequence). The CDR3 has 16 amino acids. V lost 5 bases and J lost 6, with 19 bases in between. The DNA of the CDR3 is TGTGCCAGCAGTACAATAGGGGGGGGGCCGGCCGGGGAGCTGTTTTTT. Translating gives CASSTIGGGPAGELFF.

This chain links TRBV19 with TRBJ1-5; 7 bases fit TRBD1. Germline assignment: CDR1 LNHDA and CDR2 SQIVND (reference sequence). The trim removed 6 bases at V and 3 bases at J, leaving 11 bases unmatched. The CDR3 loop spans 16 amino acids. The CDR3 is CASRERGGGPNQPQHF. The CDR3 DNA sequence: TGTGCCAGTAGAGAGAGAGGGGGCGGCCCCAATCAGCCCCAGCATTTT.

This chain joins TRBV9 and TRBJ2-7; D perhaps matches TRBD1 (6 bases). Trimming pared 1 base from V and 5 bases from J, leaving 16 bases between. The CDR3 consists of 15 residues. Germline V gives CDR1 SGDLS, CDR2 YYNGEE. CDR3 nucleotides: TGTGCCAGCAGCGTAACCTCCGGGACACAGAACGAGCAGTACTTC. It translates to CASSVTSGTQNEQYF.

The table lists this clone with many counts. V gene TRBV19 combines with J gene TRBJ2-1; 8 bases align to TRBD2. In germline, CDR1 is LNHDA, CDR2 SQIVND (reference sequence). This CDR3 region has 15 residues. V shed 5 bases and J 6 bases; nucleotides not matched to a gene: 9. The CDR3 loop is CASSPPAGALNEQFF. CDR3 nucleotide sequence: TGTGCCAGTAGTCCCCCAGCGGGGGCCCTCAATGAGCAGTTCTTC.